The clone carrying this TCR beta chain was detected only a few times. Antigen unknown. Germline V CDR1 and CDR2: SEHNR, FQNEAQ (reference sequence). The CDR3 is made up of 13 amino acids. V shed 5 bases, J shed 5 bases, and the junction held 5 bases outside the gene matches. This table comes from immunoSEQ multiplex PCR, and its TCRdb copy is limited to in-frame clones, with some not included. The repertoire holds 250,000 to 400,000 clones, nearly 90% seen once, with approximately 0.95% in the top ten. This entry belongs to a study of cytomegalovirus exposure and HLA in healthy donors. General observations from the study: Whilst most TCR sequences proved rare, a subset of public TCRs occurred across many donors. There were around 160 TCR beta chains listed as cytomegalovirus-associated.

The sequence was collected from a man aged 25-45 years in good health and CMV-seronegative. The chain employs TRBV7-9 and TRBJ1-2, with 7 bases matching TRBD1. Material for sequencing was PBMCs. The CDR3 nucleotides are TGTGCCAGCAGCCCGGGACAGAATTATGGCTACACCTTC. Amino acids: CASSPGQNYGYTF.